Each of the 13 T cell receptor beta chains below was sequenced from the same sample in a study of Graves' ophthalmopathy and Graves' hyperthyroidism. For repertoire sequencing, the TCR beta CDR3 regions were amplified from RNA transcripts. Scientists carried out first-round RT-PCR using HTBI primers and then a second-round multiplex PCR. TCRdb analysed the multiplex PCR reads with MiXCR anew, one entry per CDR3 protein. The sample holds about 500,000 distinct CDR3 sequences, 35% to 40% seen once. Sequencing was done on a sample of peripheral blood or thyroid tissue (not recorded which). The receptors derive from an adult man with Graves' hyperthyroidism.

This clonotype has ten or more counts. The V and J genes are TRBV2 and TRBJ1-1; no clear D. Germline V gives CDR1 SNHLY, CDR2 FYNNEI. Trimming removed 8 bases at V and 2 bases at J, with 6 bases between. The CDR3 sequence is 11 residues long. CDR3 amino acids: CASGFNTEAFF. The CDR3 bases are TGTGCCAGCGGGTTTAACACTGAAGCTTTCTTT.

This clonotype has at least ten counts. The J gene is TRBJ2-7, the V gene TRBV7-8, with D uncertain. The germline CDR1 and CDR2 sequences are SGHVS and FQNEAQ. The V end was cut by 5 bases, the J end by 2 bases, with 7 bases between. The CDR3 is 12 amino acids. This CDR3 is CASSRHPYEQYF. CDR3 DNA: TGTGCCAGCAGCCGACACCCCTACGAGCAGTACTTC.

The chain links TRBV24-1 to TRBJ2-5; 10 positions match TRBD1. The germline CDR1 and CDR2 sequences are KGHDR and SFDVKD. Germline trimming cut 11 bases from V and 3 bases from J; bases unmatched to any gene: 8. The CDR3 has 14 residues. The CDR3 loop is CASRTTGGKETQYF. The CDR3 DNA reads TGTGCCAGTAGGACGACAGGGGGCAAAGAGACCCAGTACTTC.

The genes are TRBV20-1 and TRBJ1-5; D uncertain. The germline V gene encodes CDR1 DFQATT and CDR2 SNEGSKA (reference sequence). The V end was cut by 5 bases, the J end by 3 bases, with 8 bases between. This CDR3 region has 12 residues. The CDR3 DNA reads as TGCAGTGCTGCGTCAGACAATCAGCCCCAGCATTTT. Amino acid sequence: CSAASDNQPQHF.

Only a few counts were recorded for this clonotype. The chain links TRBV4-1 to TRBJ1-6, with unresolved D. This CDR3 has 17 amino acids. Germline V gives CDR1 MGHRA, CDR2 YSYEKL. Trimming stripped 3 bases from V and 5 bases from J, with 17 bases between. The CDR3 sequence is CASSQHSYELDNSPLHF. DNA of the CDR3: TGCGCCAGCAGCCAGCATTCTTACGAGCTTGATAATTCACCCCTCCACTTT.

The chain joins TRBV6-5 to TRBJ2-5; 14 bases map to TRBD2. The J call may be in error: the DNA end matches TRBJ2-1 better. The CDR3 contains 17 residues. The germline V gene encodes CDR1 MNHEY and CDR2 SVGAGI. The CDR3 DNA reads TGTGCCAGCAGTGAAGCGGCGACTAGCGGGAGGGTAAATGAGCAGTTCTTC. It is translated as CASSEAATSGRVNEQFF.

V gene TRBV24-1 combines with J gene TRBJ2-5; D unclear. The CDR3 is made up of 14 amino acids. The germline V gene encodes CDR1 KGHDR and CDR2 SFDVKD. V was shortened by 5 bases and J by 4 bases, with 13 bases between the two germline ends. In DNA form, the CDR3 reads TGTGCCACCAGTGCTAGGCTCCCGGGAGAGACCCAGTACTTC. It encodes CATSARLPGETQYF.

The chain employs TRBV19 and TRBJ1-1; D is perhaps TRBD1 (5 bases). The V gene lost 5 bases and the J gene lost 8 bases, with 18 bases spanning the gap. This CDR3 spans 14 amino acids. CDR1 and CDR2 (germline): LNHDA, SQIVND (reference sequence). The CDR3 DNA sequence: TGTGCCAGTAGTCCCCCAGCCACGGGGGAGGAAGCTTTCTTT. Translation: CASSPPATGEEAFF.

The V gene is TRBV7-3, the J gene TRBJ2-7; D gene unclear. V dropped 6 bases and J dropped 1 base, with 16 bases sitting between them. CDR3 length: 15 residues. Germline assignment: CDR1 SGHTA and CDR2 FQGTGA. CDR3 amino acids: CASSLEARVSYEQYF. CDR3 nucleotides: TGTGCCAGCAGTTTAGAGGCTCGGGTGTCCTACGAGCAGTACTTC.

This clonotype was detected a few times. This chain links TRBV9 with TRBJ2-7; TRBD1 matches 7 bases. Unmatched junction bases numbered 5, after V lost 4 bases and J lost 7 bases. The germline CDR1 and CDR2 sequences are SGDLS and YYNGEE. The CDR3 runs to 12 residues. This CDR3 reads CASSWDRREQYF. DNA of the CDR3: TGTGCCAGCAGCTGGGACAGAAGGGAGCAGTACTTC.

The CDR3 DNA reads as TGTGCCAGCAGCTTAGAGCCGTGGGGGACCCAGCATTTT. It translates to CASSLEPWGTQHF. The V gene is TRBV7-2, the J gene TRBJ1-5, with a possible D match to TRBD1 (5 bases). V gave up 1 base and J gave up 11 bases, with 12 bases separating them. Per germline, CDR1 SGHTA and CDR2 FQGNSA. The CDR3 loop spans 13 amino acids.

This clonotype was counted many times. The chain employs TRBV20-1 and TRBJ2-5; no clear D gene. V was shortened by 6 bases and J by 5 bases, with 19 bases between the two germline ends. CDR3 length equals 14 residues. Germline CDR1 and CDR2: DFQATT and SNEGSKA (reference sequence). The CDR3 DNA reads TGCAGTGCCCCTGCCCCTCGGTTGAGGGAGACCCAGTACTTC. This encodes CSAPAPRLRETQYF.

This clonotype was seen at least ten times. This chain connects TRBV6-5 to TRBJ1-1; TRBD1 matches at 8 bases. The V and J ends lost 5 bases and 5 bases, in that order; junction bases with no gene match: 10. The CDR3 length is 15 residues. The germline V gene encodes CDR1 MNHEY and CDR2 SVGAGI. Here the CDR3 reads CASSGPQGAGTEAFF. The CDR3, as DNA: TGTGCCAGCAGTGGACCGCAGGGGGCAGGGACTGAAGCTTTCTTT.